This TCR beta chain was profiled in a study of T cell responses to AZD1222 COVID-19 vaccine. In the case of this clone: The antigen is undetermined.

Trimming removed 0 bases at V and 8 bases at J, with 20 bases between. The CDR3 sequence is 16 residues long. Germline V gene data show CDR1 as SGHKS and CDR2 as YYEKEE (reference sequence). The method was immunoSEQ multiplex PCR; TCRdb's version includes in-frame clones alone and lacks a portion of them. Of approximately 220,000 clones in the sample, 85% to 95% were seen once. Study-level results: Just a handful of AZD1222 recipients were seropositive at baseline. CD4 TCRs associated with vaccination spanned spike, dominating at 160-218 and 743-854. The donor cohort was predominantly white British with a female majority, and clonal diversity may have been underestimated.

The receptor was derived from an adult in good health. This chain connects TRBV5-5 to TRBJ1-2; TRBD1 is a possible D gene (6 bases). The sample here was peripheral blood, taken on day 0 of MenACWY control vaccination. In nucleotides, the CDR3 is TGTGCCAGCAGCTTGGGGATCAGGGCACAGGGAGGCGGCTACACCTTC. Amino acid sequence: CASSLGIRAQGGGYTF.